The present T cell receptor (beta chain) was sequenced within a study of beta chain features in type 1 diabetes. General study results and limits: Healthy donors had naive, central memory and Treg TCRB repertoires that appeared less similar than those seen among patients. Within each of all four CD4+ subsets, Type 1 diabetes patients had TCRB CDR3s that were moderately but significantly shorter. When cDNA is sequenced, cells with high TCR expression could be over-represented. Amplification by PCR could prefer shorter templates, with the same effect in patients and controls.

Investigators reverse transcribed all isolated RNA, so they sequenced expressed TCRB transcripts. Sequencing was performed with immunoSEQ multiplex PCR; in TCRdb, only in-frame clones are kept and a portion is missing. This table holds around 100,000 clones, under 30% found once. Blood was collected once per donor into heparin, averaging about 100 mL. A remark on this clone: Its antigen is not identified.

The source material was central memory CD4+ T cells from blood. The source of this sequence is a woman aged 18-29 years with type 1 diabetes.

In DNA form, the CDR3 reads TGTGCCAGTATGCCGGACAGGCAGACCTTCACTGAAGCTTTCTTT. Protein product: CASMPDRQTFTEAFF. The rearrangement joins TRBV19 to TRBJ1-1; 7 bases are shared with TRBD1. The CDR3 has 15 amino acids. Germline V CDR1 and CDR2: LNHDA, SQIVND (reference sequence). The V gene end was trimmed by 7 bases and the J gene end by 4 bases; junction bases not matched to a gene: 12. The whole variable domain, remainder taken from reference TRBV19 and TRBJ1-1, is DGGITQSPKYLFRKEGQNVTLSCEQNLNHDAMYWYRQDPGQGLRLIYYSQIVNDFQKGDIAEGYSVSREKKESFPLTVTSAQKNPTAFYLCASMPDRQTFTEAFFGQGTRLTVV.